Each of the 27 T cell receptor beta chains below was sequenced from the same sample in a study of OX40 agonist ivuxolimab in advanced cancers. TCRdb keeps only in-frame clones here, not all; method: immunoSEQ multiplex PCR. Of tens of thousands of clones in the sample, roughly 90% were seen once. The sample consisted of CD4+ or CD8+ T cells sorted from blood, taken in a trial of the OX40 agonist ivuxolimab. The receptors were sampled from an adult with an advanced solid tumor such as melanoma, head and neck, liver or kidney cancer.

The chain links TRBV7-9 to TRBJ2-1; D ambiguous. V lost 5 bases, J lost 7 bases, and 9 bases lay in between. The CDR3 is 12 residues long. CDR1 and CDR2 from the germline V gene are SEHNR and FQNEAQ (reference sequence). CDR3 protein: CASSQSLNEQFF. In DNA, the CDR3 is TGTGCCAGCAGCCAGAGTCTAAATGAGCAGTTCTTC.

V usage is TRBV5-5 and J usage is TRBJ1-5, with 12 positions matching TRBD1. Trimming at V came to 4 bases and at J to 9 bases, leaving 8 bases not matched to a gene. CDR1 and CDR2 from the germline V gene are SGHKS and YYEKEE (reference sequence). The CDR3 is made up of 15 amino acids. The CDR3 region is CASSLTGTGGAPQHF. The CDR3, as DNA: TGTGCCAGCAGCCTAACCGGGACAGGGGGCGCGCCCCAGCATTTT.

The genes are TRBV30 and TRBJ1-2; no reliable D call. CDR1 and CDR2 (germline): GTSNPN, SVGIG (reference sequence). The V and J ends lost 7 bases and 2 bases respectively, with 11 bases between them. The CDR3 is 12 amino acids. The CDR3 region is CAFMAGNYGYTF. In DNA form, the CDR3 reads TGTGCCTTTATGGCCGGGAACTATGGCTACACCTTC. Supplemented by reference TRBV30 and TRBJ1-2, the full variable domain reads SQTIHQWPATLVQPVGSPLSLECTVEGTSNPNLYWYRQAAGRGLQLLFYSVGIGQISSEVPQNLSASRPQDRQFILSSKKLLLSDSGFYLCAFMAGNYGYTFGSGTRLTVV.

As regards this clone: One end of the junction is discordant with germline, which a read error may explain. The rearrangement uses TRBV7-7 and TRBJ2-1; D might be TRBD1 or TRBD2, each matching 5 bases. Per the germline V gene, CDR1 is SSHAT and CDR2 is FNYEAQ (reference sequence). CDR3 length: 15 residues. CDR3 nucleotides: TGTGCTAGCAGCTTAGGGGACGGACCCTACAATGAGCAGTTCTTC. Protein sequence: CASSLGDGPYNEQFF. Full variable domain (missing parts from reference TRBV7-7 and TRBJ2-1): GAGVSQSPRYKVTKRGQDVTLRCDPISSHATLYWYQQALGQGPEFLTYFNYEAQPDKSGLPSDRFSAERPEGSISTLTIQRTEQRDSAMYRCASSLGDGPYNEQFFGPGTRLTVL.

The rearrangement joins TRBV7-9 to TRBJ2-7; D not certain. The germline V gene encodes CDR1 SEHNR and CDR2 FQNEAQ (reference sequence). Trimming stripped 5 bases from V and 3 bases from J, with 14 bases between. This CDR3 has 14 amino acids. Here the CDR3 reads CASSPSAGRYEQYF. Here the CDR3 DNA reads TGTGCCAGCAGCCCCTCAGCCGGGCGCTACGAGCAGTACTTC.

The chain links TRBV5-1 to TRBJ2-7; D is undetermined. Germline values: CDR1 SGHRS, CDR2 YFSETQ. Between the trimmed V and J ends, which lost 3 bases and 4 bases, there was a span of 11 bases. CDR3 length: 13 amino acids. The CDR3 nucleotides are TGCGCCAGCAGCTCAACCACTGTGTACGAGCAGTACTTC. This gives the protein CASSSTTVYEQYF.

CDR3 sequence reads: CASSPGTGGFDEQFF. The CDR3 bases are TGTGCCAGCAGCCCCGGGACAGGGGGCTTTGATGAGCAGTTCTTC. The chain uses TRBV9 and TRBJ2-1; 12 bases are shared with TRBD1. J was trimmed by 8 bases and V by 4 bases; bases with no gene match: 7. CDR3 length: 15 residues. From germline, CDR1 is SGDLS and CDR2 YYNGEE.

The genes are TRBV10-3 and TRBJ1-2; possible D gene TRBD1, 6 bases. CDR1 and CDR2 from the germline V gene are ENHRY and SYGVKD. The CDR3 is 16 amino acids. Trimming took off 2 bases at V and 0 bases at J, with 13 bases between the two ends. This CDR3 is CAISEIWTVPNYGYTF. The CDR3 DNA is TGTGCCATCAGTGAGATTTGGACAGTCCCTAACTATGGCTACACCTTC.

This clone has only one observation. This chain joins TRBV11-2 and TRBJ2-1; D uncertain. CDR1 is SGHAT, CDR2 FQNNGV, per germline. Trimming took off 0 bases at V and 0 bases at J, with 9 bases between the two ends. The CDR3 length is 16 residues. The CDR3 here is CASSLEVAFSYNEQFF. In DNA form, the CDR3 reads TGTGCCAGCAGCTTAGAGGTAGCCTTCTCCTACAATGAGCAGTTCTTC.

This clone was observed a single time. J is TRBJ1-4 and V is TRBV13; TRBD1 matches at 9 bases. Germline V lookup: CDR1 PRHDT, CDR2 FYEKMQ (reference sequence). CDR3 length: 15 residues. The V gene end was trimmed by 2 bases and the J gene end by 6 bases; junction bases not matched to a gene: 4. The chain's CDR3 is CASSLQGQGDEKLFF. The DNA of the CDR3 is TGTGCCAGCAGCTTACAGGGACAGGGAGATGAAAAACTGTTTTTT.

The rearrangement links TRBV4-2 to TRBJ1-2, with 7 bases fitting TRBD1. The CDR3 sequence is 14 residues long. The V and J ends lost 5 bases and 2 bases, in that order; junction bases with no gene match: 5. Germline assignment: CDR1 LGHNA and CDR2 YNFKEQ. The CDR3 nucleotides read TGTGCCAGCAGCTTCCGGGACAGAAACTATGGCTACACCTTC. Translation: CASSFRDRNYGYTF.

V and J are TRBV5-1 and TRBJ2-5; the D is unclear. Germline lookup yields CDR1 SGHRS and CDR2 YFSETQ. Trimming took 1 base from V and 5 from J, leaving 3 bases between them. This CDR3 contains 11 residues. The CDR3 here is CASSLYETQYF. CDR3 DNA: TGCGCCAGCAGCTTGTATGAGACCCAGTACTTC.

The rearrangement joins TRBV6-5 to TRBJ2-1; 9 bases line up with TRBD2. The CDR3 loop spans 16 amino acids. J lost 2 bases, V lost 4 bases, and 6 bases had no gene match. Germline-derived CDR1 and CDR2 are MNHEY and SVGAGI. The CDR3 DNA follows: TGTGCCAGCAGTTTCTCTAGCGGGGAAGCCTACAATGAGCAGTTCTTC. Translation: CASSFSSGEAYNEQFF.

The chain links TRBV7-9 to TRBJ2-7; 8 positions match TRBD1. Per germline, CDR1 SEHNR and CDR2 FQNEAQ (reference sequence). The CDR3 is 13 residues long. The J segment lost 1 base and the V segment lost 6 bases, leaving 2 bases of the junction unmatched. Here the CDR3 reads CASRTGESYEQYF. In DNA, the CDR3 is TGTGCCAGCAGGACAGGGGAATCCTACGAGCAGTACTTC. Combining the CDR3 with reference TRBV7-9 and TRBJ2-7 gives the whole variable domain DTGVSQNPRHKITKRGQNVTFRCDPISEHNRLYWYRQTLGQGPEFLTYFQNEAQLEKSRLLSDRFSAERPKGSFSTLEIQRTEQGDSAMYLCASRTGESYEQYFGPGTRLTVT.

V usage is TRBV19 and J usage is TRBJ1-1, with a weak D call TRBD1 (5 bases). The CDR3 is 11 residues long. Germline assignment: CDR1 LNHDA and CDR2 SQIVND (reference sequence). With 4 bases removed from V and 11 bases from J, the gap between germline ends came to 11 bases. This chain's CDR3 is CASSRGVWAFF. CDR3 in DNA: TGTGCCAGTAGTAGAGGGGTTTGGGCTTTCTTT.

This clone was observed once. The V call is TRBV11-2, the J call TRBJ2-1; D is perhaps TRBD2 (5 bases). The CDR3 runs to 12 residues. V was pared by 7 bases and J by 16 bases, with 20 bases between. In germline, CDR1 is SGHAT, CDR2 FQNNGV. CDR3 protein: CASNLISSGLFF. The CDR3 DNA sequence: TGTGCCAGCAACCTTATTTCGAGCGGCCTCTTCTTC.

This clone was detected only once. V usage is TRBV5-6 and J usage is TRBJ2-7; D gene uncertain. The CDR3 has 12 residues. V shed 3 bases and J shed 6 bases, with 10 bases lying between them. Germline lookup yields CDR1 SGHDT and CDR2 YYEEEE. This CDR3 reads CASSSDLSEQYF. The CDR3 nucleotides read TGTGCCAGCAGCTCCGACTTGAGCGAGCAGTACTTC.

A single count supports this clone. V usage is TRBV7-9 and J usage is TRBJ2-3, with D possibly being TRBD2 (5 bases). The germline V gene has CDR1 SEHNR and CDR2 FQNEAQ (reference sequence). The CDR3 sequence is 16 residues long. V was cut by 2 bases and J by 4 bases, with 16 bases left in between. This CDR3 reads CASSLPGGGGPDTQYF. The CDR3 nucleotides are TGTGCCAGCAGCTTACCCGGCGGCGGAGGCCCAGATACGCAGTATTTT. Filled out from reference TRBV7-9 and TRBJ2-3, the complete variable domain reads DTGVSQNPRHKITKRGQNVTFRCDPISEHNRLYWYRQTLGQGPEFLTYFQNEAQLEKSRLLSDRFSAERPKGSFSTLEIQRTEQGDSAMYLCASSLPGGGGPDTQYFGPGTRLTVL.

The rearrangement joins TRBV21-1 to TRBJ1-4; the table assigns TRBD1, which was not confirmed against the DNA. TRBV21-1 counts as a pseudogene. The CDR3 covers 11 residues. CDR3: CASSNQGKLFF. The CDR3 nucleotides read TGTGCCAGCAGCAATCAGGGAAAACTGTTTTTT.

The V gene is TRBV9, the J gene TRBJ2-5, with 10 bases identical to TRBD2. Germline loops: CDR1 SGDLS, CDR2 YYNGEE. This CDR3 region has 18 residues. V shed 0 bases, J shed 7 bases, and the junction held 15 bases outside the gene matches. CDR3 loop: CASSVGVAGGAAVGTQYF. CDR3 nucleotides: TGTGCCAGCAGCGTAGGGGTAGCGGGGGGCGCCGCGGTGGGGACCCAGTACTTC.

CDR3: CASSLSSGGSYNEQFF. CDR3 nucleotide sequence: TGTGCCAGCAGTTTATCTAGCGGGGGTTCCTACAATGAGCAGTTCTTC. The rearrangement uses TRBV2 and TRBJ2-1; 10 positions agree with TRBD2. The CDR3 is 16 residues long. V shed 5 bases, J shed 1 base, and the junction held 5 bases outside the gene matches. The germline CDR1 and CDR2 sequences are SNHLY and FYNNEI.

As regards this clone: In the same sample, other DNA sequences code for this CDR3. The chain has TRBV4-1 and TRBJ2-7, with TRBD2 matching 7 bases. J was trimmed by 0 bases and V by 1 base; bases with no gene match: 3. The germline CDR1 and CDR2 sequences are MGHRA and YSYEKL. CDR3 length: 15 amino acids. The CDR3 here is CASSQGGGSSYEQYF. The CDR3 DNA sequence: TGCGCCAGCAGCCAAGGGGGGGGGAGCTCCTACGAGCAGTACTTC.

The genes are TRBV10-3 and TRBJ2-7; 10 positions match TRBD2. CDR3 length: 16 amino acids. Per germline, CDR1 ENHRY and CDR2 SYGVKD. Trimming took 3 bases from V and 6 from J; bases not matched to a gene: 11. The CDR3 here is CAISDPGLAGAGEQYF. CDR3 bases: TGTGCCATCAGTGATCCCGGGCTAGCGGGGGCGGGCGAGCAGTACTTC.

The gene calls are TRBV5-4 and TRBJ1-1; D is uncertain. Germline loops: CDR1 SGHNT, CDR2 YYREEE (reference sequence). V was clipped by 0 bases and J by 0 bases, with 6 bases between them. CDR3 length: 14 amino acids. The DNA for the CDR3 is TGTGCCAGCAGCTTGGCACCGGTGAACACTGAAGCTTTCTTT. This encodes CASSLAPVNTEAFF.

This chain uses TRBV10-3 with TRBJ2-5; 12 nucleotides agree with TRBD2. J was trimmed by 1 base and V by 10 bases; bases with no gene match: 1. Germline values: CDR1 ENHRY, CDR2 SYGVKD. The CDR3 consists of 13 residues. The CDR3 nucleotides are TGTGCCACGGGACTAGCGGGCCAAGAGACCCAGTACTTC. This codes for CATGLAGQETQYF.

In DNA form, the CDR3 reads TGTGCCAGTAGTTCCCTACTCATCCAGGGCACAGATACGCAGTATTTT. It translates to CASSSLLIQGTDTQYF. The V call is TRBV19, the J call TRBJ2-3; D unclear. Germline V CDR1 and CDR2: LNHDA, SQIVND (reference sequence). This CDR3 comprises 16 residues. Trimming cost V 5 bases and J 1 base, with 16 bases left between them.

The chain is built from TRBV2 and TRBJ1-1; no firm D call. V was cut by 6 bases and J by 3 bases, with 14 bases left in between. The germline CDR1 and CDR2 sequences are SNHLY and FYNNEI. The CDR3 is made up of 14 amino acids. The DNA of the CDR3 is TGTGCCAGCAGGGGAGGGTCCACACACACTGAAGCTTTCTTT. Residues: CASRGGSTHTEAFF.